This T cell receptor beta chain was sequenced in a study of blood T cell repertoires in COVID-19. Whole-study context: The United States, Italy and Spain were the sources of the acute and convalescent COVID-19 samples. PBMCs, B-cell-depleted T cells, or T cells provided the cDNA or gDNA that made up the material.

Seattle patient enrollment occurred during active infection, with longitudinal follow-up thereafter. Trimming cost V 3 bases and J 4 bases, with 15 bases left between them. The CDR3 runs 15 residues. Germline V gene lookup returns CDR1 SGHRS and CDR2 YFSETQ. Original processing methods: Amplification of reference gene primers provided the estimated nucleated cell counts. Method: immunoSEQ multiplex PCR; TCRdb's copy keeps in-frame clones and lacks some. For V, J and clone size, that table is used; D and trimming come from the DNA. The table lists 350,000 or so clones, 70% to 90% of them singletons. The chain has TRBV5-1 and TRBJ2-3; D is perhaps TRBD2 (6 bases). Source material: peripheral blood. The source of this sequence is a woman aged 30 to 39 with COVID-19, enrolled during active disease. The CDR3 is CASSSLEQRADTQYF. Here the CDR3 DNA reads TGCGCCAGCAGCTCCTTGGAGCAGCGGGCAGATACGCAGTATTTT. The full variable domain, its missing parts supplied by reference TRBV5-1 and TRBJ2-3, is KAGVTQTPRYLIKTRGQQVTLSCSPISGHRSVSWYQQTPGQGLQFLFEYFSETQRNKGNFPGRFSGRQFSNSRSEMNVSTLELGDSALYLCASSSLEQRADTQYFGPGTRLTVL.